The present T cell receptor beta chain was sequenced within a study of CD8+ T cells in alopecia areata. Study at large: In an open-label trial, patients got 5 to 10 mg tofacitinib twice daily. Tofacitinib was given for 6 to 18 months, then stopped for 6 months. Broader study findings: Scalp lesions, especially in alopecia totalis/universalis, had higher clonality than normal scalp.

Points on this clone: Its antigen is undetermined.

The authors extracted RNA and reverse transcribed it into cDNA as the sequencing template. TCRdb's table, derived via immunoSEQ multiplex PCR, lists solely in-frame clones and lacks some. Of some 95,000 clones in the sample, 40% to 55% were seen once. This CDR3 region has 18 residues. V lost 2 bases and J lost 4, with 23 bases in between. Sequenced: CD4+ T cells sorted from blood. The rearrangement links TRBV23-1 to TRBJ1-2; a weak D match, TRBD1 (5 bases). TRBV23-1 is treated as an ORF (open reading frame) with a function not yet certain. The TCR sequence derives from a human donor with alopecia areata. In DNA form, the CDR3 reads TGCGCCAGCAGTCAAGGGGGTCCGGCCCTCCTATTCTCCTATGGCTACACCTTC. It specifies CASSQGGPALLFSYGYTF.